These T cell receptor beta chains were read from a single sample in a study of shared clonotypes between healthy human individuals. Clones were read by immunoSEQ multiplex PCR, and TCRdb kept only the in-frame ones, dropping some. Of more than 400,000 clones listed, about 95% are singletons. The sequenced material came from naive CD4+ T cells sorted from blood. These receptors originate from a woman in her twenties or thirties in good health. Each CDR3 is given with its conserved first and last residue. D genes are given only for firm matches. For some rows the clone size is stated as once, few or many, or as a class when expanded; others skip it.

TRBD1	once	TRBV28	TRBJ1-2	TGTGCCAGCAGCTCATACACCCAACAGGGGGCGAGGGGCTACACCTTC	CASSSYTQQGARGYTF
-	once	TRBV29-1	TRBJ2-7	TGCAGCGTTTTACTACCTCTCGAGCAGTACTTC	CSVLLPLEQYF
-	-	TRBV18	TRBJ2-7	TGTGCCAGCTCACCATCTCCCGGGATCCGGGACTACGAGCAGTACTTC	CASSPSPGIRDYEQYF
-	-	TRBV4-1	TRBJ2-4	TGCGCCAGCAGCCAGCCAACGACTCGCGTTGTCAAAAACATTCAGTACTTC	CASSQPTTRVVKNIQYF
-	once	TRBV6-1	TRBJ2-7	TGTGCCAGCAGTGGGCCCCGGCGGACAGATCCCTACGAGCAGTACTTC	CASSGPRRTDPYEQYF
-	-	TRBV6-6	TRBJ1-5	TGTGCCAGCAGGGGAAAAGCTGGGCGGCCGCCCCAGCATTTT	CASRGKAGRPPQHF
TRBD2	-	TRBV2	TRBJ2-3	TGTGCCAGCAAAAAGATCCTAGCGGGAGTACCCAGCACAGATACGCAGTATTTT	CASKKILAGVPSTDTQYF
-	-	TRBV28	TRBJ2-7	TGTGCCAGCTTTGGGCAGCTCTACGAGCAGTACTTC	CASFGQLYEQYF
TRBD1	-	TRBV15	TRBJ1-4	TGTGCCACCAGCAGAGATCTTCTGTTAACAGGGGGAGGAAAACTGTTTTTT	CATSRDLLLTGGGKLFF
-	-	TRBV27	TRBJ2-6	TGTGCCAGCAGTCCATACCAGAGCTCTGGGGCCAACGTCCTGACTTTC	CASSPYQSSGANVLTF
TRBD2	-	TRBV10-3	TRBJ2-1	TGTGCCATCAGTATTAGCGGGAGCTCCTACAATGAGCAGTTCTTC	CAISISGSSYNEQFF
TRBD2	-	TRBV19	TRBJ2-1	TGTGCCACGGCCCAGCGGGGCCTAGCGAAGAATGAGCAGTTCTTC	CATAQRGLAKNEQFF
TRBD1	-	TRBV9	TRBJ1-2	TGTGCCAGCAGCCCCACGTTAGACAGGGTCTATGGCTACACCTTC	CASSPTLDRVYGYTF
-	-	TRBV11-2	TRBJ2-5	TGTGCCAGCAGCTTAGGGGGCGTAATGGAGACCCAGTACTTC	CASSLGGVMETQYF
-	-	TRBV7-9	TRBJ2-1	TGTGCCAGCAGCCCGGGACGAACCCTCTACAATGAGCAGTTCTTC	CASSPGRTLYNEQFF
-	-	TRBV5-1	TRBJ2-1	TGCGCCAGCAGCTTGAAGGTTGGGGTTCGCAGGGGCAATGAGCAGTTCTTC	CASSLKVGVRRGNEQFF